The following is a T cell receptor beta chain sequence with its context. The target antigen is unknown. The data stem from a study of OX40 agonist ivuxolimab in advanced cancers. Overall study: Enrolled patients in dose escalation had cancers that were hepatocellular carcinoma, melanoma, renal cell or head and neck cancer. Those enrolled were 82.7% male, with a mean age of around 58 years and ages from about 20 to 85.

The data were produced by immunoSEQ multiplex PCR, yet TCRdb's version contains in-frame clones alone and is incomplete. The table shows about 63,000 clones, with roughly 89% occurring only once. CDR1 GTSNPN and CDR2 SVGIG come from the germline V gene (reference sequence). Between the trimmed V and J ends, which lost 2 bases and 2 bases, there was a span of 7 bases. The CDR3 totals 12 residues. General study findings and limits: Doses of 0.1 to 3.0 mg/kg were accompanied by clonal expansion of CD4+ and CD8+ blood T cells by week 6. Some nonresponders additionally presented with little normalized T-cell clonal expansion.

The chain links TRBV30 to TRBJ2-7, with unresolved D. This TCR came from an adult with an advanced solid tumor such as melanoma, head and neck, liver or kidney cancer. The material sequenced was CD4+ or CD8+ T cells sorted from blood, taken in a trial of the OX40 agonist ivuxolimab. As DNA, the CDR3 is TGTGCCTGGAGTCGCGGAGCCTACGAGCAGTACTTC. Protein: CAWSRGAYEQYF. Using reference TRBV30 and TRBJ2-7 for the parts outside the CDR3, the full variable domain is SQTIHQWPATLVQPVGSPLSLECTVEGTSNPNLYWYRQAAGRGLQLLFYSVGIGQISSEVPQNLSASRPQDRQFILSSKKLLLSDSGFYLCAWSRGAYEQYFGPGTRLTVT.